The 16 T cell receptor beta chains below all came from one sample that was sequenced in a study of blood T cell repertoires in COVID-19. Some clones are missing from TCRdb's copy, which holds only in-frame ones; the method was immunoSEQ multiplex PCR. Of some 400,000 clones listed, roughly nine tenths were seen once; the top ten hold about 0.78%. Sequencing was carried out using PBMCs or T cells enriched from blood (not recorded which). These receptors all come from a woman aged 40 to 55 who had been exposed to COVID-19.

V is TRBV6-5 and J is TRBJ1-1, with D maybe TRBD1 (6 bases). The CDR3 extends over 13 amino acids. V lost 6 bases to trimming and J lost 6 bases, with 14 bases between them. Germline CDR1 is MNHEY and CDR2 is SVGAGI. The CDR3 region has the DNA TGTGCCAGCAGGGCCGGACAGAAAGCTGAAGCTTTCTTT. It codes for CASRAGQKAEAFF.

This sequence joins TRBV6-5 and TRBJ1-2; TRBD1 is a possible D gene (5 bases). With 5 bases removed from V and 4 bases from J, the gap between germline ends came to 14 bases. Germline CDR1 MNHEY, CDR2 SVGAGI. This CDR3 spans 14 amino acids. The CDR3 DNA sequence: TGTGCCAGCAGTAACGCAGGGCAACGCTATGGCTACACCTTC. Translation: CASSNAGQRYGYTF.

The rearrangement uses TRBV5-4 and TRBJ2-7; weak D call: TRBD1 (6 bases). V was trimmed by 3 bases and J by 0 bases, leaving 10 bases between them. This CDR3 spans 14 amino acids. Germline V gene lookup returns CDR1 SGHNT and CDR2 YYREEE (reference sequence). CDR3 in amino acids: CASSSGASSYEQYF. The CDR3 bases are TGTGCCAGCAGCTCAGGGGCGAGCTCCTACGAGCAGTACTTC.

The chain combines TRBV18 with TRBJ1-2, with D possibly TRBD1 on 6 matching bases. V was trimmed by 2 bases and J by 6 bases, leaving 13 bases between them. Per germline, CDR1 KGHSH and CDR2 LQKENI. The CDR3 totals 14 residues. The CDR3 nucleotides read TGTGCCAGCTCACCAACCGGGACATTTGATGGCTACACCTTC. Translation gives CASSPTGTFDGYTF.

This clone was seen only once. Written as DNA, the CDR3 is TGTGCCAGCAGCCACGGACGGGTGGGAGTCACAGATACGCAGTATTTT. Protein sequence: CASSHGRVGVTDTQYF. V and J are TRBV5-6 and TRBJ2-3; tentatively, D is TRBD2 (5 bases). This CDR3 is 16 amino acids long. From germline, CDR1 is SGHDT and CDR2 YYEEEE. Deletions cut 4 bases from V and 2 bases from J, with 17 bases between.

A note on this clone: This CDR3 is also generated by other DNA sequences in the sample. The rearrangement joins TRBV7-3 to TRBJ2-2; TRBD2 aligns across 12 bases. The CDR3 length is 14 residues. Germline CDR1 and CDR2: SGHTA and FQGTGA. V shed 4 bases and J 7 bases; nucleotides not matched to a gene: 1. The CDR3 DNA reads TGTGCCAGCAGCTCGGGACTAGCGGGCGGGGAGCTGTTTTTT. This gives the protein CASSSGLAGGELFF.

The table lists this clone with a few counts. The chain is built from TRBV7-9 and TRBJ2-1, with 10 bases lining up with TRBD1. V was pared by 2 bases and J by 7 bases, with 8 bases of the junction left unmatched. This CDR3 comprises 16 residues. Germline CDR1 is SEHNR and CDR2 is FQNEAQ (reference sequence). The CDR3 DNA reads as TGTGCCAGCAGCTTATCTGGGACAGGGGTGGAAAATGAGCAGTTCTTC. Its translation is CASSLSGTGVENEQFF.

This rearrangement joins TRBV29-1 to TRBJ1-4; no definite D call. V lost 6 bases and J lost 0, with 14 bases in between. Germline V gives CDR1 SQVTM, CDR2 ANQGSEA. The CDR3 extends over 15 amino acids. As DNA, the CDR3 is TGCAGCGTCTCTATAAATCAAGCAACTAATGAAAAACTGTTTTTT. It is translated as CSVSINQATNEKLFF.

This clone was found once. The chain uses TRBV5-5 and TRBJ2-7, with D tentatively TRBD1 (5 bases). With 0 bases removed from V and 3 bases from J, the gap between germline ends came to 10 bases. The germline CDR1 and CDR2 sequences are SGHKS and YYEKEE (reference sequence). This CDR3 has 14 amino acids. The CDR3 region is CASSLGQGNYEQYF. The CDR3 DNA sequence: TGTGCCAGCAGCTTGGGGCAGGGAAACTACGAGCAGTACTTC.

CDR3 in amino acids: CASSRTGSNEKLFF. The CDR3 DNA sequence: TGTGCCAGTAGTCGAACAGGGTCGAATGAAAAACTGTTTTTT. This chain uses TRBV19 with TRBJ1-4, with TRBD1 as a possible D gene (6 bases). The CDR3 contains 14 residues. Trimming left V 5 bases short and J 5 bases short, with 12 bases between. Germline CDR1 LNHDA, CDR2 SQIVND (reference sequence). The full variable domain, rest sourced from reference TRBV19 and TRBJ1-4, is DGGITQSPKYLFRKEGQNVTLSCEQNLNHDAMYWYRQDPGQGLRLIYYSQIVNDFQKGDIAEGYSVSREKKESFPLTVTSAQKNPTAFYLCASSRTGSNEKLFFGSGTQLSVL.

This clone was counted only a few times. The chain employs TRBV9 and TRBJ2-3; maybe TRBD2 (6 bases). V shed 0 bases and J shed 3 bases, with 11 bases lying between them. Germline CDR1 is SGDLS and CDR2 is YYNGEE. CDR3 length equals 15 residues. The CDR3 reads CASSVGPSGTDTQYF. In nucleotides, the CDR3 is TGTGCCAGCAGCGTAGGTCCGAGCGGGACAGATACGCAGTATTTT.

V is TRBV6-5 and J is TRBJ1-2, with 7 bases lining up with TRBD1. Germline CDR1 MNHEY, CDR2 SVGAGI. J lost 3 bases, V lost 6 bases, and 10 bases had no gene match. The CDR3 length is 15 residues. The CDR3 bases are TGTGCCAGCAGGACAGGGCCCCCGCGGGACTATGGCTACACCTTC. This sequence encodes CASRTGPPRDYGYTF.

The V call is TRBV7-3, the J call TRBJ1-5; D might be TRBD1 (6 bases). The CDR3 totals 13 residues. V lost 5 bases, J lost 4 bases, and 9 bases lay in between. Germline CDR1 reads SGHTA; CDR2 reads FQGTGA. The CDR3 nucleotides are TGTGCCAGCAGCCCGCAGGGGAATCAGCCCCAGCATTTT. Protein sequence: CASSPQGNQPQHF. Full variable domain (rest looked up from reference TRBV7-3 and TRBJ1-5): GAGVSQTPSNKVTEKGKYVELRCDPISGHTALYWYRQSLGQGPEFLIYFQGTGAADDSGLPNDRFFAVRPEGSVSTLKIQRTERGDSAVYLCASSPQGNQPQHFGDGTRLSIL.

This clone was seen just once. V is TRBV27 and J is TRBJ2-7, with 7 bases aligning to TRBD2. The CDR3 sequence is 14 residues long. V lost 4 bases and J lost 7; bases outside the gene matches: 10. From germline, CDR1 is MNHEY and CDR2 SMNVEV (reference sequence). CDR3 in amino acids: CASSSPGGMGEQYF. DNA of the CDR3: TGTGCCAGCAGTTCACCGGGGGGAATGGGTGAGCAGTACTTC.

Here the CDR3 reads CASSLGLDYEQYF. DNA of the CDR3: TGTGCCAGCAGCTTGGGACTAGACTACGAGCAGTACTTC. The genes are TRBV7-8 and TRBJ2-7, with 8 bases identical to TRBD2. With V trimmed by 3 bases and J by 3 bases, 1 base remained unmatched. The CDR3 contains 13 residues. Germline assignment: CDR1 SGHVS and CDR2 FQNEAQ.

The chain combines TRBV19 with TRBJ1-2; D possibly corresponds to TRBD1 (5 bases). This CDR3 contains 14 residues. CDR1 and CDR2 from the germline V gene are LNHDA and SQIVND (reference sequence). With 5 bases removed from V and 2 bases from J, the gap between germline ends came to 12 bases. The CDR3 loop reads CASSPTTANYGYTF. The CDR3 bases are TGTGCCAGTAGTCCAACGACAGCAAACTATGGCTACACCTTC.